Presented here are 30 T cell receptor beta chains from one specimen sequenced in a study of shared clonotypes between healthy human individuals. Clones were sequenced by immunoSEQ multiplex PCR, and TCRdb holds only the in-frame ones, with some missing. The sample consists of 950,000 to 1,300,000 clones, around 74% of them appearing once. Material for sequencing was memory CD4+ T cells sorted from blood. Subset defined: CD45RA-negative fraction. The source is a man aged 18 to 29 in good health.

The rearrangement links TRBV6-5 to TRBJ2-6; D gene unclear. V was shortened by 6 bases and J by 0 bases, with 9 bases between the two germline ends. Germline lookup yields CDR1 MNHEY and CDR2 SVGAGI. This CDR3 spans 15 amino acids. CDR3 residues: CASSYSDSGANVLTF. Here the CDR3 DNA reads TGTGCCAGCAGCTACAGTGACTCTGGGGCCAACGTCCTGACTTTC.

The V gene is TRBV7-9, the J gene TRBJ2-5, with TRBD2 as a possible D gene (6 bases). Trimming pared 1 base from V and 4 bases from J, leaving 13 bases between. The CDR3 extends over 15 amino acids. CDR1 and CDR2 from the germline V gene are SEHNR and FQNEAQ (reference sequence). The CDR3 sequence is CASSLEGNGGETQYF. The CDR3 DNA reads TGTGCCAGCAGCTTAGAAGGGAACGGGGGAGAGACCCAGTACTTC.

This clone was seen just once. A much larger clone differs from this one at a single base, so this may be a read error. The sample carries other DNA sequences with the same CDR3. The CDR3 sequence: CASSDGQETQYF. The CDR3 DNA reads as TGCGCCAGCAGTGATGGCCAAGAGACCCAGTACTTC. The chain combines TRBV10-1 with TRBJ2-5; no reliable D call. The CDR3 loop spans 12 amino acids. Trimming pared 3 bases from V and 1 base from J, leaving 3 bases between. The germline gives CDR1 WNHNN, CDR2 SYGVQD (reference sequence).

The chain joins TRBV28 to TRBJ1-1, with D perhaps matching TRBD1 (6 bases). CDR1 is MDHEN and CDR2 is SYDVKM in the germline V gene. CDR3 size: 14 residues. Trimming shortened V by 5 bases and J by 0 bases, and 10 bases separated the two germline ends. Written as DNA, the CDR3 is TGTGCCAGCAGTGTCGGACAGATGAACACTGAAGCTTTCTTT. Translated: CASSVGQMNTEAFF.

Only one count was recorded for this clone. In DNA, the CDR3 is TGTGCCAGCAGTGCGGGACGGCAATCGGAGACCTACGAGCAGTACTTC. Translation gives CASSAGRQSETYEQYF. The rearrangement joins TRBV28 to TRBJ2-7, with a weak D call TRBD2 (6 bases). CDR3 length equals 16 residues. Germline values: CDR1 MDHEN, CDR2 SYDVKM. The germline V and J ends were trimmed by 5 bases and 2 bases, with 19 bases remaining between them. The complete variable domain, with remaining parts taken from reference TRBV28 and TRBJ2-7, reads DVKVTQSSRYLVKRTGEKVFLECVQDMDHENMFWYRQDPGLGLRLIYFSYDVKMKEKGDIPEGYSVSREKKERFSLILESASTNQTSMYLCASSAGRQSETYEQYFGPGTRLTVT.

V usage is TRBV7-3 and J usage is TRBJ2-1; D perhaps matches TRBD2 (5 bases). The germline CDR1 and CDR2 sequences are SGHTA and FQGTGA. The CDR3 length is 14 residues. Trimming stripped 7 bases from V and 10 bases from J, with 20 bases between. This chain's CDR3 is CASISTRDRGEQFF. In DNA, the CDR3 is TGTGCCAGCATCTCTACTAGAGACCGCGGGGAGCAGTTCTTC.

The chain is built from TRBV19 and TRBJ1-3, with unresolved D. V lost 5 bases to trimming and J lost 0 bases, with 14 bases between them. The CDR3 runs 16 residues. Germline CDR1 LNHDA, CDR2 SQIVND (reference sequence). CDR3 bases: TGTGCCAGTAGTGGCGGTCAATTGAGCTCTGGAAACACCATATATTTT. This encodes CASSGGQLSSGNTIYF.

This clone has more than one count but fewer than ten. The chain couples TRBV6-1 to TRBJ2-3; D assignment may be TRBD1 or TRBD2 (5 bases each). CDR3 length equals 13 residues. Trimming took off 5 bases at V and 2 bases at J, with 8 bases between the two ends. Germline values: CDR1 MNHNS, CDR2 SASEGT. CDR3 DNA sequence: TGTGCCAGCAGTCGGGACCCCACAGATACGCAGTATTTT. Protein product: CASSRDPTDTQYF.

This clone was seen only once. The V call is TRBV6-1, the J call TRBJ1-5, with 8 bases identical to TRBD1. The CDR3 extends over 19 amino acids. Germline V gene data show CDR1 as MNHNS and CDR2 as SASEGT. V dropped 1 base and J dropped 0; count of bases not matched to a gene: 11. CDR3 coding DNA: TGTGCCAGCAGTGAAGGGGACACCGACAGGGGATATAGCAATCAGCCCCAGCATTTT. As protein: CASSEGDTDRGYSNQPQHF.

For this clone: One junction end does not reproduce the germline sequence, and a read error may be involved. This rearrangement joins TRBV7-7 to TRBJ2-1; 11 bases line up with TRBD2. This CDR3 has 16 residues. Germline CDR1 is SSHAT and CDR2 is FNYEAQ (reference sequence). The CDR3 is CASSKSLAGVFNEQFF. The CDR3 nucleotides read TGTGCTAGCAGCAAATCACTAGCGGGGGTGTTCAATGAGCAGTTCTTC.

The rearrangement uses TRBV5-6 and TRBJ2-7, with a weak D call TRBD1 (6 bases). V lost 0 bases, J lost 6 bases, and 22 bases lay in between. CDR1 and CDR2 (germline): SGHDT, YYEEEE. The CDR3 has 17 amino acids. The CDR3 spells CASSLGIFQGRLGEQYF. The CDR3 coding sequence is TGTGCCAGCAGCTTGGGGATCTTTCAGGGGCGCTTGGGCGAGCAGTACTTC.

Points on this clone: One end of the junction varies from germline; a read error may be responsible. This sample includes further DNA sequences coding for the same CDR3. V is TRBV7-7 and J is TRBJ2-1; 9 bases fit TRBD1. This CDR3 is built from 15 residues. From germline, CDR1 is SSHAT and CDR2 FNYEAQ (reference sequence). For the CDR3, the DNA is TGTGCTAGCAGCTTGGGACAGGGCCCCTACAATGAGCAGTTCTTC. Protein sequence: CASSLGQGPYNEQFF. The variable domain in full, with the rest retrieved from reference TRBV7-7 and TRBJ2-1, is GAGVSQSPRYKVTKRGQDVTLRCDPISSHATLYWYQQALGQGPEFLTYFNYEAQPDKSGLPSDRFSAERPEGSISTLTIQRTEQRDSAMYRCASSLGQGPYNEQFFGPGTRLTVL.

V is TRBV4-1 and J is TRBJ2-7; 9 nucleotides agree with TRBD1. V dropped 3 bases and J dropped 4; count of bases not matched to a gene: 4. CDR3 size: 14 residues. CDR1 and CDR2 (germline): MGHRA, YSYEKL. The chain's CDR3 is CASSQGQGIYEQYF. DNA of the CDR3: TGCGCCAGCAGCCAGGGACAGGGAATATACGAGCAGTACTTC.

The chain joins TRBV4-3 to TRBJ2-1, with D maybe TRBD2 (5 bases). The CDR3 covers 16 residues. Per the germline V gene, CDR1 is LGHNA and CDR2 is YSLEER. Trimming pared 1 base from V and 5 bases from J, leaving 15 bases between. The CDR3: CASSQAHGLKDNEQFF. The DNA of the CDR3 is TGCGCCAGCAGCCAAGCCCATGGACTTAAAGACAATGAGCAGTTCTTC.

The V call is TRBV5-1, the J call TRBJ1-4, with 7 bases fitting TRBD1. CDR1 SGHRS and CDR2 YFSETQ come from the germline V gene. This CDR3 region has 14 residues. J gave up 8 bases and V 1 base, and 5 bases lay outside the gene matches. The CDR3 DNA is TGCGCCAGCAGCTTGTTGACAGGGAGGGAAAAACTGTTTTTT. As protein: CASSLLTGREKLFF.

V is TRBV7-2 and J is TRBJ1-2; D uncertain. Trimming shortened V by 3 bases and J by 14 bases, and 16 bases separated the two germline ends. The CDR3 consists of 12 residues. Germline assignment: CDR1 SGHTA and CDR2 FQGNSA. This CDR3 reads CASSLSNRKNTF. The CDR3 DNA reads as TGTGCCAGCAGCTTGAGCAACCGGAAGAATACCTTC. The full variable domain, with the rest looked up from reference TRBV7-2 and TRBJ1-2, is GAGVSQSPSNKVTEKGKDVELRCDPISGHTALYWYRQSLGQGLEFLIYFQGNSAPDKSGLPSDRFSAERTGGSVSTLTIQRTQQEDSAVYLCASSLSNRKNTFGSGTRLTVV.

The chain employs TRBV7-6 and TRBJ2-1; 8 bases agree with TRBD2. The CDR3 sequence is 14 residues long. The junction had 8 bases not matched to a gene; V was cut back by 4 bases and J by 9 bases. Germline loops: CDR1 SGHVS, CDR2 FNYEAQ. The CDR3 is CASSYSSGSAEQFF. DNA of the CDR3: TGTGCCAGCAGCTATAGCAGCGGGAGCGCTGAGCAGTTCTTC. The whole variable domain, filled in from reference TRBV7-6 and TRBJ2-1, reads GAGVSQSPRYKVTKRGQDVALRCDPISGHVSLYWYRQALGQGPEFLTYFNYEAQQDKSGLPNDRFSAERPEGSISTLTIQRTEQRDSAMYRCASSYSSGSAEQFFGPGTRLTVL.

On this clone itself: The same CDR3 arises from other DNA sequences in this sample as well. V is TRBV5-1 and J is TRBJ2-1, with D unresolved. The germline V gene encodes CDR1 SGHRS and CDR2 YFSETQ. V lost 0 bases to trimming and J lost 4 bases, with 11 bases between them. The CDR3 covers 15 residues. The CDR3 DNA follows: TGCGCCAGCAGCTTGGACTCGCTGCATTACAATGAGCAGTTCTTC. It is translated as CASSLDSLHYNEQFF. The full variable domain, completed using reference TRBV5-1 and TRBJ2-1, is KAGVTQTPRYLIKTRGQQVTLSCSPISGHRSVSWYQQTPGQGLQFLFEYFSETQRNKGNFPGRFSGRQFSNSRSEMNVSTLELGDSALYLCASSLDSLHYNEQFFGPGTRLTVL.

This clone has just a few counts. J is TRBJ2-3 and V is TRBV11-3, with D possibly matching TRBD2 (5 bases). Germline CDR1 SGHNT, CDR2 YENEEA. V lost 1 base and J lost 4, with 12 bases in between. The CDR3 length is 15 residues. The CDR3 protein is CASSLGGRDADTQYF. The CDR3 region has the DNA TGTGCCAGCAGCTTAGGTGGGAGAGACGCAGATACGCAGTATTTT.

J is TRBJ2-7 and V is TRBV5-1; D not resolved. CDR1 and CDR2 from the germline V gene are SGHRS and YFSETQ. Trimming removed 4 bases from V and 2 bases from J, with 13 bases in between. This CDR3 comprises 14 residues. This chain's CDR3 is CASSLDPLPYEQYF. The DNA of the CDR3 is TGCGCCAGCAGCCTGGACCCGTTACCCTACGAGCAGTACTTC.

The gene calls are TRBV7-2 and TRBJ2-3; the match to TRBD2 covers 7 bases. The CDR3 is 14 amino acids. CDR1 SGHTA and CDR2 FQGNSA come from the germline V gene. Unmatched junction bases numbered 1, after V lost 4 bases and J lost 0 bases. The CDR3 loop is CASSSGLSTDTQYF. For the CDR3, the DNA is TGTGCCAGCAGCTCGGGACTAAGCACAGATACGCAGTATTTT. The variable domain in full, completed from reference TRBV7-2 and TRBJ2-3, reads GAGVSQSPSNKVTEKGKDVELRCDPISGHTALYWYRQSLGQGLEFLIYFQGNSAPDKSGLPSDRFSAERTGGSVSTLTIQRTQQEDSAVYLCASSSGLSTDTQYFGPGTRLTVL.

This clone was found a few times. The chain links TRBV19 to TRBJ2-6, with a weak D call TRBD2 (5 bases). V was clipped by 10 bases and J by 0 bases, with 13 bases between them. CDR1 and CDR2 (germline): LNHDA, SQIVND (reference sequence). This CDR3 spans 15 amino acids. Here the CDR3 DNA reads TGTGCCACCTCCGGTGGGAGCTCTGGGGCCAACGTCCTGACTTTC. As protein: CATSGGSSGANVLTF. Complete variable domain (other parts from reference TRBV19 and TRBJ2-6): DGGITQSPKYLFRKEGQNVTLSCEQNLNHDAMYWYRQDPGQGLRLIYYSQIVNDFQKGDIAEGYSVSREKKESFPLTVTSAQKNPTAFYLCATSGGSSGANVLTFGAGSRLTVL.

This rearrangement joins TRBV5-6 to TRBJ2-4, with 7 bases aligning to TRBD2. J lost 8 bases, V lost 3 bases, and 8 bases had no gene match. The CDR3 length is 14 residues. CDR1 is SGHDT and CDR2 is YYEEEE in the germline V gene. In nucleotides, the CDR3 is TGTGCCAGCAGCTCCCCGGGAGGAGAGGACATTCAGTACTTC. This translates into CASSSPGGEDIQYF. The variable domain in full, with the rest retrieved from reference TRBV5-6 and TRBJ2-4, is DAGVTQSPTHLIKTRGQQVTLRCSPKSGHDTVSWYQQALGQGPQFIFQYYEEEERQRGNFPDRFSGHQFPNYSSELNVNALLLGDSALYLCASSSPGGEDIQYFGAGTRLSVL.

This clone occurred many times. The J gene is TRBJ2-7, the V gene TRBV7-2; 9 bases line up with TRBD2. Germline assignment: CDR1 SGHTA and CDR2 FQGNSA. The CDR3 has 15 residues. V trimming: 0 bases; J trimming: 5 bases; junction bases outside the gene matches: 5. This CDR3 is CASSLAGSGSHEQYF. For the CDR3, the DNA is TGTGCCAGCAGCTTAGCAGGTAGCGGGAGTCACGAGCAGTACTTC.

This clone has just one count. The chain carries TRBV7-2 and TRBJ1-3; no firm D call. Deletions cut 2 bases from V and 4 bases from J, with 12 bases between. Per germline, CDR1 SGHTA and CDR2 FQGNSA. This CDR3 is 15 amino acids long. DNA of the CDR3: TGTGCCAGCAGCTTACAAGGCTCGGCGGGAAACACCATATATTTT. This sequence encodes CASSLQGSAGNTIYF.

The chain employs TRBV18 and TRBJ1-1; D gene unclear. There are 13 residues in the CDR3. Trimming cost V 3 bases and J 1 base, with 6 bases left between them. CDR1 is KGHSH, CDR2 LQKENI, per germline. The CDR3 loop reads CASSPQPNTEAFF. For the CDR3, the DNA is TGTGCCAGCTCACCCCAGCCGAACACTGAAGCTTTCTTT.

This clone was detected many times. The V gene is TRBV6-4, the J gene TRBJ1-2; possible D gene TRBD1, 5 bases. The ends were cut back, 0 bases at V and 7 bases at J, with 12 bases in the middle. CDR3 length: 14 amino acids. CDR1 and CDR2 (germline): MRHNA, SNTAGT. The CDR3 protein is CASSDSSREFGYTF. As DNA, the CDR3 is TGTGCCAGCAGTGACTCGAGCAGGGAATTTGGCTACACCTTC.

A note on this clone: The same CDR3 arises from other DNA sequences in this sample as well. V is TRBV5-1 and J is TRBJ2-5, with D perhaps matching TRBD1 or TRBD2 (6 bases each). Between the trimmed V and J ends, which lost 2 bases and 5 bases, there was a span of 13 bases. This CDR3 spans 14 amino acids. Germline V CDR1 and CDR2: SGHRS, YFSETQ. The DNA of the CDR3 is TGCGCCAGCAGCTTTGAGGGGGGCAAGGAGACCCAGTACTTC. It codes for CASSFEGGKETQYF.

This clone occurred once. The chain uses TRBV5-1 and TRBJ2-2; weak D call: TRBD1 (6 bases). The germline V gene encodes CDR1 SGHRS and CDR2 YFSETQ. Trimming removed 9 bases at V and 0 bases at J, with 15 bases between. The CDR3 runs to 15 residues. The CDR3 reads CATRTGSSNTGELFF. The CDR3, as DNA: TGCGCCACCCGAACAGGGTCCTCGAACACCGGGGAGCTGTTTTTT.

This sequence joins TRBV5-6 and TRBJ1-2; D ambiguous. The ends were cut back, 2 bases at V and 0 bases at J, with 8 bases in the middle. The CDR3 is 14 amino acids. Germline V gives CDR1 SGHDT, CDR2 YYEEEE. CDR3: CASSFGLTNYGYTF. The DNA for the CDR3 is TGTGCCAGCAGCTTCGGGCTGACTAACTATGGCTACACCTTC. Drawing the rest from reference TRBV5-6 and TRBJ1-2, the complete variable domain is DAGVTQSPTHLIKTRGQQVTLRCSPKSGHDTVSWYQQALGQGPQFIFQYYEEEERQRGNFPDRFSGHQFPNYSSELNVNALLLGDSALYLCASSFGLTNYGYTFGSGTRLTVV.